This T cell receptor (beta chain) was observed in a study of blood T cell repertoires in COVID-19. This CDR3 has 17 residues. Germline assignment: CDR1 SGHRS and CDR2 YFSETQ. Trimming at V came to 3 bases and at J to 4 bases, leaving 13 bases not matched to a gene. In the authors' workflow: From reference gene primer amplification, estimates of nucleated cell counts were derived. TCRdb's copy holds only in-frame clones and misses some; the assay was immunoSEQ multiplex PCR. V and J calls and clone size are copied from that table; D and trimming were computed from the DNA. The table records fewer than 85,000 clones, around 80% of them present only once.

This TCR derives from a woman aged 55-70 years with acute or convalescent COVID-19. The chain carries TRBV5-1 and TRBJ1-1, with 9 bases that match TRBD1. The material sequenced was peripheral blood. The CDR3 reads CASSWTGAARLGTEAFF. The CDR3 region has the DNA TGCGCCAGCAGCTGGACAGGGGCCGCCCGGTTGGGCACTGAAGCTTTCTTT. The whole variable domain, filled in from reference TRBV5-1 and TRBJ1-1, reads KAGVTQTPRYLIKTRGQQVTLSCSPISGHRSVSWYQQTPGQGLQFLFEYFSETQRNKGNFPGRFSGRQFSNSRSEMNVSTLELGDSALYLCASSWTGAARLGTEAFFGQGTRLTVV.